The 29 T cell receptor beta chains reported below all come from one sample, sequenced in a study of shared clonotypes between healthy human individuals. Sequencing was performed with immunoSEQ multiplex PCR; in TCRdb, only in-frame clones are kept and a portion is missing. This sample has 2 million to 2.5 million clones, with almost 96% found just once. Material for sequencing was naive CD4+ T cells sorted from blood. Stated subset: CD45RA+ positively selected. The source is a man between 18 and 35 years old in good health.

As for this clone: The sample holds other DNA sequences that translate to the same CDR3. V usage is TRBV7-9 and J usage is TRBJ2-7; D unresolved. The CDR3 totals 12 residues. In germline, CDR1 is SEHNR, CDR2 FQNEAQ (reference sequence). The V gene lost 5 bases and the J gene lost 0 bases, with 5 bases spanning the gap. CDR3 sequence (DNA): TGTGCCAGCAGCGCGTCCTCCTACGAGCAGTACTTC. Its translation: CASSASSYEQYF.

The table lists this clone with a count of one. The chain carries TRBV4-3 and TRBJ2-1; D might be TRBD1 or TRBD2, each matching 6 bases. V lost 0 bases to trimming and J lost 4 bases, with 10 bases between them. The CDR3 sequence is 15 residues long. The V gene's germline CDR1 is LGHNA and CDR2 YSLEER. The CDR3 reads CASSQDGGPYNEQFF. The DNA for the CDR3 is TGCGCCAGCAGCCAAGATGGGGGGCCTTACAATGAGCAGTTCTTC.

The genes are TRBV30 and TRBJ2-1; 7 bases map to TRBD1. V lost 4 bases and J lost 3; bases outside the gene matches: 9. Germline values: CDR1 GTSNPN, CDR2 SVGIG (reference sequence). This CDR3 is built from 15 residues. The CDR3 region is CAWNKGTVRYNEQFF. CDR3 DNA: TGTGCCTGGAATAAGGGGACAGTCCGCTACAATGAGCAGTTCTTC.

This clone is a singleton in its sample. This sequence joins TRBV6-5 and TRBJ2-1; 9 bases line up with TRBD1. Per germline, CDR1 MNHEY and CDR2 SVGAGI. The CDR3 has 16 residues. V shed 1 base and J 7 bases; nucleotides not matched to a gene: 8. CDR3 DNA sequence: TGTGCCAGCAGTTACTGGGGGATACAGGGGGCGAATGAGCAGTTCTTC. The encoded protein is CASSYWGIQGANEQFF.

This sequence joins TRBV4-3 and TRBJ2-1; D uncertain. Germline assignment: CDR1 LGHNA and CDR2 YSLEER. V shed 0 bases and J shed 0 bases, with 6 bases lying between them. This CDR3 spans 15 amino acids. The chain's CDR3 is CASSQDRNSYNEQFF. The CDR3 DNA sequence: TGCGCCAGCAGCCAAGACAGGAACTCCTACAATGAGCAGTTCTTC.

This clone was found a few times. Here the CDR3 DNA reads TGTGCCTGGGCGCGGGGGGGCTTCTCCTACGAGCAGTACTTC. Amino acids: CAWARGGFSYEQYF. This sequence joins TRBV30 and TRBJ2-7; TRBD2 aligns across 9 bases. Germline trimming cut 5 bases from V and 0 bases from J; bases unmatched to any gene: 5. The CDR3 has 14 amino acids. In germline, CDR1 is GTSNPN, CDR2 SVGIG (reference sequence).

The V gene is TRBV19, the J gene TRBJ1-1, with D unclear. V lost 7 bases to trimming and J lost 2 bases, with 11 bases between them. This CDR3 is 13 amino acids long. In germline, CDR1 is LNHDA, CDR2 SQIVND (reference sequence). In nucleotides, the CDR3 is TGTGCCAGTATGTCATTGTTTAACACTGAAGCTTTCTTT. Its translation: CASMSLFNTEAFF.

About this clone itself: The identical CDR3 is also encoded by other nucleotide sequences in the sample. This sequence joins TRBV6-1 and TRBJ2-1; D not resolved. CDR1 and CDR2 (germline): MNHNS, SASEGT. Trimming shortened V by 5 bases and J by 7 bases, and 6 bases separated the two germline ends. The CDR3 is 11 residues long. CDR3 nucleotide sequence: TGTGCCAGCAGTCCGAGGAATGAGCAGTTCTTC. Translated: CASSPRNEQFF.

CDR3 coding DNA: TGTGCCAGCTCACCAGTCCGATTTGCAGGGCGGTACGAGCAGTACTTC. Residues: CASSPVRFAGRYEQYF. This chain uses TRBV18 with TRBJ2-7; possible D gene TRBD1, 5 bases. Germline V gene data show CDR1 as KGHSH and CDR2 as LQKENI. The CDR3 extends over 16 amino acids. V was trimmed by 2 bases and J by 4 bases, leaving 18 bases between them. The full variable domain, its missing parts supplied by reference TRBV18 and TRBJ2-7, is NAGVMQNPRHLVRRRGQEARLRCSPMKGHSHVYWYRQLPEEGLKFMVYLQKENIIDESGMPKERFSAEFPKEGPSILRIQQVVRGDSAAYFCASSPVRFAGRYEQYFGPGTRLTVT.

Regarding this clone: Relative to the germline gene, one junction end is altered; a read error may explain this. J is TRBJ2-7 and V is TRBV5-1, with TRBD1 matching 11 bases. Germline loops: CDR1 SGHRS, CDR2 YFSETQ. CDR3 length: 13 amino acids. CDR3 amino acids: CASSLDPGQGDSF. In DNA form, the CDR3 reads TGCGCCAGCAGCCTCGACCCGGGACAGGGGGACTCCTTC.

The CDR3 here is CAWSVLWGGKNIQYF. As DNA, the CDR3 is TGTGCCTGGAGTGTACTGTGGGGCGGGAAAAACATTCAGTACTTC. The V and J genes are TRBV30 and TRBJ2-4; D may correspond to TRBD1 or TRBD2 (5 bases each). Germline V gene lookup returns CDR1 GTSNPN and CDR2 SVGIG (reference sequence). The CDR3 consists of 15 residues. V lost 0 bases to trimming and J lost 4 bases, with 13 bases between them.

The chain recombines TRBV10-2 with TRBJ1-1; D gene ambiguous. The ends were cut back, 6 bases at V and 1 base at J, with 15 bases in the middle. This CDR3 contains 15 residues. Germline CDR1 WSHSY, CDR2 SAAADI. DNA of the CDR3: TGCGCCAGCAGCGAAATAAAGGACGGGAACACTGAAGCTTTCTTT. This sequence encodes CASSEIKDGNTEAFF.

The chain has TRBV19 and TRBJ1-1; 9 bases fit TRBD1. With 5 bases clipped from V and 7 bases from J, the junction kept 8 bases outside the gene matches. Germline lookup yields CDR1 LNHDA and CDR2 SQIVND (reference sequence). The CDR3 is made up of 14 amino acids. The CDR3 coding sequence is TGTGCCAGTAGTTCTACGACAGGGGGGGTTGAAGCTTTCTTT. Amino acid sequence: CASSSTTGGVEAFF.

The V call is TRBV30, the J call TRBJ2-7, with D perhaps TRBD2 (5 bases). Per the germline V gene, CDR1 is GTSNPN and CDR2 is SVGIG (reference sequence). CDR3 size: 14 residues. Trimming took off 3 bases at V and 1 base at J, with 13 bases between the two ends. The CDR3 DNA reads TGTGCCTGGAGACCCAAAGGCGGGTCCTACGAGCAGTACTTC. Its protein product is CAWRPKGGSYEQYF.

In this sample, this clone turned up once. The chain employs TRBV6-5 and TRBJ1-4; D unresolved. Trimming left V 0 bases short and J 0 bases short, with 8 bases between. The length of the CDR3 is 16 residues. Per the germline V gene, CDR1 is MNHEY and CDR2 is SVGAGI. CDR3 residues: CASSYSVGATNEKLFF. The DNA of the CDR3 is TGTGCCAGCAGTTACTCGGTCGGGGCAACTAATGAAAAACTGTTTTTT.

The V call is TRBV5-4, the J call TRBJ1-4; 7 bases are shared with TRBD1. This CDR3 contains 14 residues. The V segment lost 4 bases and the J segment 5 bases; nucleotides outside the gene matches: 5. The germline V gene has CDR1 SGHNT and CDR2 YYREEE (reference sequence). CDR3 in DNA: TGTGCCAGCAGCACAACAGGGGCCAATGAAAAACTGTTTTTT. Translating it yields CASSTTGANEKLFF.

The chain combines TRBV5-1 with TRBJ1-6; TRBD1 aligns across 11 bases. Trimming removed 0 bases from V and 8 bases from J; junction bases left unmatched: 4. From germline, CDR1 is SGHRS and CDR2 YFSETQ. The CDR3 totals 16 residues. The CDR3 sequence: CASSLVGQGEDSPLHF. CDR3 DNA: TGCGCCAGCAGCTTGGTGGGACAGGGGGAGGATTCACCCCTCCACTTT.

Remarks on this clone: Other DNA variants within this sample encode the same CDR3. The chain uses TRBV6-5 and TRBJ2-7; TRBD2 matches at 11 bases. V lost 8 bases, J lost 1 base, and 7 bases stayed unmatched. Germline values: CDR1 MNHEY, CDR2 SVGAGI. This CDR3 contains 15 residues. CDR3 sequence (DNA): TGTGCCAGCTCCCCGGGACTAGCGGTTTCCTACGAGCAGTACTTC. It encodes CASSPGLAVSYEQYF.

The CDR3 nucleotides are TGTGCCAGCAGCCCCGGGACGCAGCAGTACTTC. It yields the protein CASSPGTQQYF. The chain links TRBV28 to TRBJ2-7; TRBD1 or TRBD2 may be the D gene (5 bases each). The CDR3 extends over 11 amino acids. Trimming stripped 6 bases from V and 8 bases from J, with 11 bases between. CDR1 is MDHEN, CDR2 SYDVKM, per germline. Using reference TRBV28 and TRBJ2-7 for the parts outside the CDR3, the full variable domain is DVKVTQSSRYLVKRTGEKVFLECVQDMDHENMFWYRQDPGLGLRLIYFSYDVKMKEKGDIPEGYSVSREKKERFSLILESASTNQTSMYLCASSPGTQQYFGPGTRLTVT.

This clone has just a few counts. The chain joins TRBV29-1 to TRBJ2-7, with D possibly TRBD2 on 5 matching bases. The CDR3 is 11 amino acids. The germline gives CDR1 SQVTM, CDR2 ANQGSEA. Trimming cost V 4 bases and J 3 bases, with 7 bases left between them. The CDR3 DNA follows: TGCAGCGTTGCGGGGTTCTACGAGCAGTACTTC. Residues: CSVAGFYEQYF.

The J gene is TRBJ1-2, the V gene TRBV10-3, with TRBD1 matching over 9 bases. From germline, CDR1 is ENHRY and CDR2 SYGVKD. Unmatched junction bases numbered 13, after V lost 10 bases and J lost 1 base. This CDR3 region has 16 residues. The CDR3 bases are TGTGCCACCACGCCCGGGACAGGGCGGAATAACTATGGCTACACCTTC. Protein product: CATTPGTGRNNYGYTF.

Details on this clone: One end of the junction varies from germline; a read error may be responsible. The rearrangement links TRBV10-3 to TRBJ2-7; TRBD1 matches at 10 bases. This CDR3 has 12 amino acids. CDR1 ENHRY and CDR2 SYGVKD come from the germline V gene. The CDR3 DNA sequence: TGTGCCGTCAGACAGGGGGCCCACGAGCAGTACTTC. Residues: CAVRQGAHEQYF.

This rearrangement joins TRBV29-1 to TRBJ1-2; D unclear. The CDR3 extends over 13 amino acids. Germline loops: CDR1 SQVTM, CDR2 ANQGSEA. Trimming removed 3 bases at V and 2 bases at J, with 10 bases between. DNA of the CDR3: TGCAGCGTTGAGATCCGGGAAAACTATGGCTACACCTTC. This encodes CSVEIRENYGYTF.

The chain uses TRBV4-1 and TRBJ2-1; possible D gene TRBD2, 6 bases. V gave up 1 base and J gave up 10 bases, with 17 bases separating them. Germline CDR1 and CDR2: MGHRA and YSYEKL. The CDR3 is 15 amino acids. The CDR3 sequence is CASSQVGSGEAEQFF. As DNA, the CDR3 is TGCGCCAGCAGCCAAGTCGGATCCGGGGAGGCGGAGCAGTTCTTC.

This sequence joins TRBV2 and TRBJ2-7; 7 bases match TRBD2. Trimming removed 4 bases from V and 2 bases from J; junction bases left unmatched: 8. This CDR3 comprises 15 residues. Germline V gene lookup returns CDR1 SNHLY and CDR2 FYNNEI. The CDR3 DNA sequence: TGTGCCAGCAGTGGCGGGGGAGCGGGTCCCTACGAGCAGTACTTC. This encodes CASSGGGAGPYEQYF.

The V gene is TRBV14, the J gene TRBJ1-6, with 9 bases that match TRBD1. Germline V lookup: CDR1 SGHDN, CDR2 FVKESK. Germline trimming cut 3 bases from V and 8 bases from J; bases unmatched to any gene: 5. This CDR3 comprises 15 residues. The CDR3 DNA follows: TGTGCCAGCAGCCAGTTGACAGGGGGGTATTCACCCCTCCACTTT. Its protein product is CASSQLTGGYSPLHF.

The V gene is TRBV5-1, the J gene TRBJ2-7, with 12 bases aligning to TRBD2. This CDR3 is 16 amino acids long. The V and J ends lost 4 bases and 0 bases, in that order; junction bases with no gene match: 5. Looked up from germline, CDR1 is SGHRS and CDR2 is YFSETQ. The CDR3 here is CASSILTSGSSYEQYF. The CDR3, as DNA: TGCGCCAGCAGCATTTTGACTAGCGGGAGCTCCTACGAGCAGTACTTC.

This chain joins TRBV7-9 and TRBJ2-3; D not certain. Germline CDR1 reads SEHNR; CDR2 reads FQNEAQ (reference sequence). CDR3 length: 13 residues. Trimming removed 8 bases at V and 0 bases at J, with 9 bases between. The CDR3 bases are TGTGCCAGCGACTCGGCCAGCACAGATACGCAGTATTTT. Its translation: CASDSASTDTQYF.

The chain joins TRBV2 to TRBJ2-3, with TRBD1 matching over 10 bases. Germline-derived CDR1 and CDR2 are SNHLY and FYNNEI. The trim removed 4 bases at V and 0 bases at J, leaving 4 bases unmatched. The CDR3 runs to 16 residues. The CDR3 region is CASSVGTGVSTDTQYF. The CDR3 DNA follows: TGTGCCAGCAGTGTTGGGACAGGGGTCAGCACAGATACGCAGTATTTT. The entire variable domain, with the rest obtained from reference TRBV2 and TRBJ2-3, is as follows: EPEVTQTPSHQVTQMGQEVILRCVPISNHLYFYWYRQILGQKVEFLVSFYNNEISEKSEIFDDQFSVERPDGSNFTLKIRSTKLEDSAMYFCASSVGTGVSTDTQYFGPGTRLTVL.